This T cell receptor (beta chain) was recorded in a study of blood T cell repertoires in COVID-19. The Seattle patients, enrolled during active infection, were followed longitudinally. V was pared by 7 bases and J by 8 bases, with 14 bases between. CDR1 is LNHDA, CDR2 SQIVND, per germline (reference sequence). This CDR3 contains 13 residues. This table comes from immunoSEQ multiplex PCR, and its TCRdb copy is limited to in-frame clones, with some not included. This sample has about 100,000 clones, with 80% to 90% found just once. The sequencing sample was made of peripheral blood. The sequence was collected from an elderly man with COVID-19, enrolled during active disease. V and J are TRBV19 and TRBJ1-4; the D gene is possibly TRBD1 (5 bases). CDR3: CASNGALGEKLFF. CDR3 coding DNA: TGTGCCAGTAATGGGGCGCTGGGGGAAAAACTGTTTTTT.